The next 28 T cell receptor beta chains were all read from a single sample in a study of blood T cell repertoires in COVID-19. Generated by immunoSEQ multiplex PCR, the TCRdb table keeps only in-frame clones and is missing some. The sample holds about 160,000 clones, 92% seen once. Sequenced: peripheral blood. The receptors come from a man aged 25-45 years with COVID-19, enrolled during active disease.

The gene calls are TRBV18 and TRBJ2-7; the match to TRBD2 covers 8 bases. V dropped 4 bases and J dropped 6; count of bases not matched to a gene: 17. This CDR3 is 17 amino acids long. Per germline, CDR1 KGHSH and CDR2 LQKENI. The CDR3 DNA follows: TGTGCCAGCTCACTTGGGCAATTTTTCGTAGCGGGAAGCGAGCAGTACTTC. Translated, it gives CASSLGQFFVAGSEQYF.

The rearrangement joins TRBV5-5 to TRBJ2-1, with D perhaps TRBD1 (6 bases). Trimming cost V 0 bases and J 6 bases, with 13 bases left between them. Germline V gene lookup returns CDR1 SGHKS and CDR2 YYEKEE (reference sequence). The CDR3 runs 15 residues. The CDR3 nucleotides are TGTGCCAGCAGCTTGGCCGTGGACAGCCGCAATGAGCAGTTCTTC. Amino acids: CASSLAVDSRNEQFF.

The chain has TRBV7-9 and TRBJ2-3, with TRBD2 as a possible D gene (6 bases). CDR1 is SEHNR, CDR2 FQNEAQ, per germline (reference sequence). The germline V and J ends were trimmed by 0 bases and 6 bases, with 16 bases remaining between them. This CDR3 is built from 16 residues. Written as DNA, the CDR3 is TGTGCCAGCAGCTTAGCCGCAGGGACCCGGGAGGATACGCAGTATTTT. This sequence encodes CASSLAAGTREDTQYF.

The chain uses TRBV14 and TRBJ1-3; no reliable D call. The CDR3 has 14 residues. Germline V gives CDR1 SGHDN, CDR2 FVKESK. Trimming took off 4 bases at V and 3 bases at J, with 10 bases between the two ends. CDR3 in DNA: TGTGCCAGCAGCCGAGACCGGGGTGGAAACACCATATATTTT. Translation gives CASSRDRGGNTIYF.

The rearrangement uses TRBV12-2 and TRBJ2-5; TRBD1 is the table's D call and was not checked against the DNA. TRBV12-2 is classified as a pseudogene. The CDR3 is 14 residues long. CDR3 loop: CASRCRQAGETQYF. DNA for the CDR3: TGTGCAAGTCGCTGCCGACAGGCAGGAGAGACCCAGTACTTC.

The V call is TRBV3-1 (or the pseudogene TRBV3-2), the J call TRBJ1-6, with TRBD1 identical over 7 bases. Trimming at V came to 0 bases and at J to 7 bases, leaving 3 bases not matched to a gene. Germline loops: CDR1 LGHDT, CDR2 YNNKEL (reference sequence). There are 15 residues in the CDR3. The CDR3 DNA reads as TGTGCCAGCAGCCAAGACCCAGGGGGGAATTCACCCCTCCACTTT. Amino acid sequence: CASSQDPGGNSPLHF.

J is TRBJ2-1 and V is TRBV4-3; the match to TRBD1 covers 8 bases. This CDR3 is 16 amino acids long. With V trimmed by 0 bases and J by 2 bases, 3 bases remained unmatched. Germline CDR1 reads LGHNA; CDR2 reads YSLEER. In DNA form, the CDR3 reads TGCGCCAGCAGCCAAGATCGGGACAGGCCCTACAATGAGCAGTTCTTC. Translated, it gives CASSQDRDRPYNEQFF.

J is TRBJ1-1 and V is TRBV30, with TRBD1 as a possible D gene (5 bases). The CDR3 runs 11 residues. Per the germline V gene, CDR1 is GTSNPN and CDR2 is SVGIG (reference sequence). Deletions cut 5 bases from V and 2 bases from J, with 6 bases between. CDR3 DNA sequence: TGTGCCTGGGGGGCCAACACTGAAGCTTTCTTT. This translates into CAWGANTEAFF. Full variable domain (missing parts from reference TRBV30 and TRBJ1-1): SQTIHQWPATLVQPVGSPLSLECTVEGTSNPNLYWYRQAAGRGLQLLFYSVGIGQISSEVPQNLSASRPQDRQFILSSKKLLLSDSGFYLCAWGANTEAFFGQGTRLTVV.

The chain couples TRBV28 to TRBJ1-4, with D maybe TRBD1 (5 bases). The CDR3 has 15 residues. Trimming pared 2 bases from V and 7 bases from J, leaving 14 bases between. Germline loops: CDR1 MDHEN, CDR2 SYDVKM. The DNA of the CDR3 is TGTGCCAGCAGTTTAAGTCGGGGGGTAGTTGAAAAACTGTTTTTT. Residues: CASSLSRGVVEKLFF.

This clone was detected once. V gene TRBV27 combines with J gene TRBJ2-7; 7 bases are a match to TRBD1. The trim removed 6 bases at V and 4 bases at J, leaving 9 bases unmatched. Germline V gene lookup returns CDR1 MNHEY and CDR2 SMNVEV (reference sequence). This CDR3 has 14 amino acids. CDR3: CASRLTGAGYEQYF. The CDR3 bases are TGTGCCAGCAGACTCACAGGGGCCGGGTACGAGCAGTACTTC.

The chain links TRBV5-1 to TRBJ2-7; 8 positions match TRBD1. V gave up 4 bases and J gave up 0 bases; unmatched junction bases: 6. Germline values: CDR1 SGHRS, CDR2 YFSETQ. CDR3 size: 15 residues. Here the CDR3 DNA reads TGCGCCAGCAGCCTTACAGGGGGAAGCTCCTACGAGCAGTACTTC. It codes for CASSLTGGSSYEQYF.

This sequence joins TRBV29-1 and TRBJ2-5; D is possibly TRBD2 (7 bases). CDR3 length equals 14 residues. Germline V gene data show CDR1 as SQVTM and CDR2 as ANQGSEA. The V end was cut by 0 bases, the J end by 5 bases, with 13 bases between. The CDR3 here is CSVEDWGGAETQYF. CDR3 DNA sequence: TGCAGCGTTGAAGATTGGGGGGGCGCCGAGACCCAGTACTTC.

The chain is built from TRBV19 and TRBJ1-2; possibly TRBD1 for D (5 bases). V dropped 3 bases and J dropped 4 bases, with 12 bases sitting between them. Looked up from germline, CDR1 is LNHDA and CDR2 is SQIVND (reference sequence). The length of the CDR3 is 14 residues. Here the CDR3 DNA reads TGTGCCAGTAGTATCTCGGGCACAGGCTATGGCTACACCTTC. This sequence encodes CASSISGTGYGYTF.

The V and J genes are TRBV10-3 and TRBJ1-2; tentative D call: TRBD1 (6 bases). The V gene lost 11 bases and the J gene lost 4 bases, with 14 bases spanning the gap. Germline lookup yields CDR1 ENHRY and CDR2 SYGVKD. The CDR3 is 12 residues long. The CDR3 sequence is CAVTQGSYGYTF. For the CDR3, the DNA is TGTGCCGTCACCCAGGGGAGCTATGGCTACACCTTC.

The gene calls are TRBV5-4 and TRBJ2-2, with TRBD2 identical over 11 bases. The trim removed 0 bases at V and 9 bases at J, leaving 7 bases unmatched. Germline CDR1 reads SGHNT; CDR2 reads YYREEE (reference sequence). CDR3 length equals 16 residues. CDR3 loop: CASSLVSGRGPRELFF. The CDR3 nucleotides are TGTGCCAGCAGCTTGGTTAGCGGGAGGGGACCGAGGGAGCTGTTTTTT.

The CDR3 sequence: CASSQRQGTVNNEQFF. CDR3 DNA: TGTGCCAGCAGTCAAAGACAGGGTACGGTAAACAATGAGCAGTTCTTC. The chain recombines TRBV6-2 or TRBV6-3 with TRBJ2-1, with TRBD1 matching over 7 bases. The germline V gene has CDR1 MNHEY and CDR2 SVGEGT. The CDR3 runs to 16 residues. J lost 5 bases, V lost 5 bases, and 12 bases had no gene match.

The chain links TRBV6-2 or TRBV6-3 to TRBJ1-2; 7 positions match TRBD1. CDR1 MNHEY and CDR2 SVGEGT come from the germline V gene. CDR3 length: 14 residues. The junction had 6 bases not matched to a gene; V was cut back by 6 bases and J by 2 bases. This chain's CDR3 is CASSRGQFNYGYTF. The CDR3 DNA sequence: TGTGCCAGCAGCCGGGGACAGTTCAACTATGGCTACACCTTC.

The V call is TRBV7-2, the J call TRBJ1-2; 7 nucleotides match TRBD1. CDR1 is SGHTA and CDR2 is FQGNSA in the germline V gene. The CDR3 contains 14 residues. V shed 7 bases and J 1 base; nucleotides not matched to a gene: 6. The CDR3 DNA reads TGTGCCAGCAACCCCAGGGGGGATAACTATGGCTACACCTTC. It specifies CASNPRGDNYGYTF.

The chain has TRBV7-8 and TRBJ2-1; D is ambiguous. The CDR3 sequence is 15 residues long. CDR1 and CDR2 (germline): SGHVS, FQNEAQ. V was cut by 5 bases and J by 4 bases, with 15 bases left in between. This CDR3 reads CASSPQVRLYNEQFF. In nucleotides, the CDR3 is TGTGCCAGCAGCCCCCAGGTTAGGTTATACAATGAGCAGTTCTTC.

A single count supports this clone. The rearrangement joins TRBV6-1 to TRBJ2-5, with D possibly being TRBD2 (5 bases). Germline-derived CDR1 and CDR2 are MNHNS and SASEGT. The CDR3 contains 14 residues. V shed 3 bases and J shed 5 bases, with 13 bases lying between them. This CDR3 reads CASSERVALETQYF. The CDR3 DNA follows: TGTGCCAGCAGTGAGAGGGTAGCGCTGGAGACCCAGTACTTC.

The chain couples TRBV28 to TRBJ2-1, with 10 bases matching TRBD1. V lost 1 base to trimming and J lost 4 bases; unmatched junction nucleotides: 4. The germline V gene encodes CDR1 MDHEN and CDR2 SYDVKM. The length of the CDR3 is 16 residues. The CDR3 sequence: CASSLSWTGGYNEQFF. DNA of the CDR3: TGTGCCAGCAGTTTATCGTGGACAGGGGGGTACAATGAGCAGTTCTTC.

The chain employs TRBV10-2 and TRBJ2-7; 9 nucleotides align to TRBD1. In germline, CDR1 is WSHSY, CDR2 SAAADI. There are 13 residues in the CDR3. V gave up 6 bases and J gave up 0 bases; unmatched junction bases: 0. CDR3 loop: CASRDRGSYEQYF. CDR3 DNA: TGCGCCAGCAGGGACAGGGGCTCCTACGAGCAGTACTTC.

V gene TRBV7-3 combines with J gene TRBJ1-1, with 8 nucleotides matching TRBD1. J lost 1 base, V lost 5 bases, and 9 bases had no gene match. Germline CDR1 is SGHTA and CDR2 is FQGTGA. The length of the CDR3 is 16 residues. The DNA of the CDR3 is TGTGCCAGCAGCCGGACAGGGAGGGAAGAGAACACTGAAGCTTTCTTT. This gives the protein CASSRTGREENTEAFF.

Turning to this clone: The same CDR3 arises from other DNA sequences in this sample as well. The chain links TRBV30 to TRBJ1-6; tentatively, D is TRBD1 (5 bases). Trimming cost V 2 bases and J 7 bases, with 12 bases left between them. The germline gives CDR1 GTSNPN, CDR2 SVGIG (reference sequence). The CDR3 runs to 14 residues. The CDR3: CAWSTGGLNSPLHF. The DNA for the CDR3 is TGTGCCTGGAGTACCGGGGGTTTAAATTCACCCCTCCACTTT.

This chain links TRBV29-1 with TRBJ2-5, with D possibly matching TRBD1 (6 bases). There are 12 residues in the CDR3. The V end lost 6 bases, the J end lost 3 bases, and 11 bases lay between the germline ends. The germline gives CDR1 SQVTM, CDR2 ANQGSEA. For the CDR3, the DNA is TGCAGCGTCCGGACAGCCAAAGAGACCCAGTACTTC. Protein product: CSVRTAKETQYF.

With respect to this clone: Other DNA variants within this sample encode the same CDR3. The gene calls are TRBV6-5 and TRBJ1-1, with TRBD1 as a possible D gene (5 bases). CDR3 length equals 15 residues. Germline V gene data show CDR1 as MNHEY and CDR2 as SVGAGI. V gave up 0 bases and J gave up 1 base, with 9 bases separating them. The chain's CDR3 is CASSYSRQKNTEAFF. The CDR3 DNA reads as TGTGCCAGCAGTTACTCCAGACAGAAGAACACTGAAGCTTTCTTT.

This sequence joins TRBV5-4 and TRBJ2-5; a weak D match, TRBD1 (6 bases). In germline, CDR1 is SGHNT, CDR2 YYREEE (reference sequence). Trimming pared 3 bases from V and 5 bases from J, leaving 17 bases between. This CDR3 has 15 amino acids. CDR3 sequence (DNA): TGTGCCAGCAGCTCGGACGGGACATGGAGGGAGACCCAGTACTTC. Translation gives CASSSDGTWRETQYF.

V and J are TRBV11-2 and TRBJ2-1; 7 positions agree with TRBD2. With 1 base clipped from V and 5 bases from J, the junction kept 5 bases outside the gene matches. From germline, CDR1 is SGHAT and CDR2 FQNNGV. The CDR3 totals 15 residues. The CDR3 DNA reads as TGTGCCAGCAGCTTAGTTTCCGCGGGGGACAATGAGCAGTTCTTC. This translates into CASSLVSAGDNEQFF.